This T cell receptor (beta chain) is from a study of CD8+ T cells in alopecia areata. With 7 bases clipped from V and 2 bases from J, the junction kept 7 bases outside the gene matches. The CDR3 is 15 residues long. Germline V lookup: CDR1 MNHEY, CDR2 SVGAGI. It was cDNA, reverse transcribed from extracted RNA, that served as the sequencing template. This table comes from immunoSEQ multiplex PCR, and its TCRdb copy is limited to in-frame clones, with some not included. The sample lists 110,000 to 150,000 clones; around 49% were seen once. The starting material was CD4+ T cells sorted from blood, obtained at week 0. The source is a human donor with alopecia areata. The chain is built from TRBV6-5 and TRBJ1-1; 10 positions agree with TRBD1. The CDR3 spells CASKKTGGRNTEAFF. CDR3 DNA sequence: TGTGCCAGCAAGAAGACAGGGGGCAGAAACACTGAAGCTTTCTTT.